This T cell receptor (beta chain) was recovered during a study of blood T cell repertoires in COVID-19. Study in general: Acute and convalescent COVID-19 samples came from the United States, Italy and Spain.

There are 14 residues in the CDR3. From germline, CDR1 is SGHTA and CDR2 FQGNSA. V was cut by 5 bases and J by 1 base, with 9 bases left in between. Participants spanned ages about 18 to 90 years and resided in roughly 22 US areas. Clinical history as reported by participants underpinned cohort assignment. Original data processing: Estimation of nucleated cell counts was performed using reference gene primer amplification. The table came from immunoSEQ multiplex PCR; TCRdb's copy has only in-frame clones and leaves some out. The V and J calls and clone size were taken over from that table, and D and trimming were inferred from the DNA. The sample yields 470,000 or so clones, 87% seen once.

This receptor was identified in a woman between 18 and 29 years old with acute COVID-19. This chain uses TRBV7-2 with TRBJ1-3, with D hard to call. Sequencing input: PBMCs or T cells enriched from blood (not recorded which). The DNA for the CDR3 is TGTGCCAGCAGCCTTCAGGCTTCTGGAAACACCATATATTTT. Translated: CASSLQASGNTIYF.